These 9 T cell receptor beta chains came from one sample sequenced in a study of blood T cell repertoires in COVID-19. The table came from immunoSEQ multiplex PCR; TCRdb's copy has only in-frame clones and leaves some out. Of 150,000 to 200,000 clones in the sample, more than 75% are singletons; the top ten hold 7%. The source material was PBMCs or T cells enriched from blood (not recorded which). The receptors originated from a woman aged 45 to 65 who had recovered from COVID-19.

In this sample, this clone turned up once. V gene TRBV5-5 combines with J gene TRBJ2-1; D gene ambiguous. V was cut by 4 bases and J by 4 bases, with 9 bases left in between. The germline CDR1 and CDR2 sequences are SGHKS and YYEKEE (reference sequence). The CDR3 covers 13 residues. CDR3 bases: TGTGCCAGCAGCACCACAGAGTACAATGAGCAGTTCTTC. As protein: CASSTTEYNEQFF.

This clone was seen a single time. V is TRBV6-5 and J is TRBJ1-2, with D unresolved. The CDR3 consists of 12 residues. Trimming took off 6 bases at V and 7 bases at J, with 12 bases between the two ends. Germline CDR1 reads MNHEY; CDR2 reads SVGAGI. CDR3 in DNA: TGTGCCAGCAGCCCCGGGGAGGGTGGCTACACCTTC. Amino acid sequence: CASSPGEGGYTF.

This chain joins TRBV19 and TRBJ2-7, with TRBD1 as a possible D gene (6 bases). Between the trimmed V and J ends, which lost 3 bases and 7 bases, there was a span of 13 bases. The CDR3 has 13 residues. The V gene's germline CDR1 is LNHDA and CDR2 SQIVND (reference sequence). The CDR3 nucleotides are TGTGCCAGTAGTATGATACAGGGTCGGGAGCAGTACTTC. Its protein is CASSMIQGREQYF.

The rearrangement links TRBV7-2 to TRBJ2-3; TRBD1 is a possible D gene (6 bases). CDR1 and CDR2 (germline): SGHTA, FQGNSA. V shed 4 bases and J shed 4 bases, with 9 bases lying between them. This CDR3 region has 13 residues. DNA for the CDR3: TGTGCCAGCAGCTCCACAGGGTCAGATACGCAGTATTTT. This encodes CASSSTGSDTQYF.

This chain uses TRBV3-1 (or the pseudogene TRBV3-2) with TRBJ1-2, with a possible D match to TRBD1 (6 bases). The length of the CDR3 is 16 residues. The V and J ends lost 5 bases and 2 bases respectively, with 18 bases between them. Germline V gene sequence: CDR1 LGHDT, CDR2 YNNKEL (reference sequence). CDR3 sequence: CASSARPGERNYGYTF. CDR3 in DNA: TGTGCCAGCAGCGCCAGACCAGGGGAAAGGAACTATGGCTACACCTTC.

J is TRBJ2-4 and V is TRBV7-2; 8 bases fit TRBD1. This CDR3 has 17 residues. Germline loops: CDR1 SGHTA, CDR2 FQGNSA. J gave up 6 bases and V 3 bases, and 13 bases lay outside the gene matches. This CDR3 reads CASSFVFTGGTRNIQYF. The CDR3 bases are TGTGCCAGCAGCTTTGTGTTTACAGGGGGTACTAGAAACATTCAGTACTTC.

The count of this clone is one. The V and J genes are TRBV28 and TRBJ1-4; D gene ambiguous. The V end lost 6 bases, the J end lost 0 bases, and 11 bases lay between the germline ends. This CDR3 spans 15 amino acids. Germline CDR1 reads MDHEN; CDR2 reads SYDVKM. The CDR3 loop reads CASRKRWATNEKLFF. CDR3 in DNA: TGTGCCAGCAGGAAGCGATGGGCAACTAATGAAAAACTGTTTTTT.

The chain combines TRBV11-2 with TRBJ2-5, with 7 bases matching TRBD2. The V and J ends lost 5 bases and 4 bases, in that order; junction bases with no gene match: 4. The CDR3 is 13 amino acids. Germline V lookup: CDR1 SGHAT, CDR2 FQNNGV. In DNA form, the CDR3 reads TGTGCCAGCAGCCCTGGGAGGGCAGAGACCCAGTACTTC. Translated, it gives CASSPGRAETQYF. The entire variable domain, with the rest obtained from reference TRBV11-2 and TRBJ2-5, is as follows: EAGVAQSPRYKIIEKRQSVAFWCNPISGHATLYWYQQILGQGPKLLIQFQNNGVVDDSQLPKDRFSAERLKGVDSTLKIQPAKLEDSAVYLCASSPGRAETQYFGPGTRLLVL.

The CDR3 region has the DNA TGCGCCAGCAGCATCTCCGGGATCACCGGGGAGCTGTTTTTT. Amino acid sequence: CASSISGITGELFF. The chain has TRBV5-1 and TRBJ2-2, with a possible D match to TRBD2 (5 bases). Trimming left V 4 bases short and J 4 bases short, with 11 bases between. The CDR3 length is 14 residues. The germline CDR1 and CDR2 sequences are SGHRS and YFSETQ.